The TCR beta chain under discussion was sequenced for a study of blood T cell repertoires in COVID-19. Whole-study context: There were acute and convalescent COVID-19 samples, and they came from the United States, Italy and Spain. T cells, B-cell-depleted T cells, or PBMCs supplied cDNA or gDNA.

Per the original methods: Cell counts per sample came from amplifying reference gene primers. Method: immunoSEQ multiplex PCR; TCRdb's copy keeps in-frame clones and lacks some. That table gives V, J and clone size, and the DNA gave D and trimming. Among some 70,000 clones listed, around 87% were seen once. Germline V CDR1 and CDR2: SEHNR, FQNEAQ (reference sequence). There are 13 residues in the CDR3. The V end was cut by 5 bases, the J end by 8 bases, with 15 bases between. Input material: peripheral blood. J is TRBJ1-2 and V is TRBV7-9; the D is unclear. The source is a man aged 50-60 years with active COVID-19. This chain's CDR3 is CASSAPRGRGYTF. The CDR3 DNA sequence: TGTGCCAGCAGCGCCCCGCGGGGAAGGGGCTACACCTTC.